These 31 T cell receptor beta chains were all obtained from the same sample, sequenced in a study of T cell repertoires in cytomegalovirus infection (dated by TCRdb to the late 2010s). TCRdb shows the sequencer as Illumina HiSeq 1500. TCRdb trimmed public reads at Q25 via fastp, called clones via MiXCR and kept in-frame beta chains. Identical CDR3 protein sequences are pooled into one entry, listed with their most common genes and DNA. Here the sample has under 200,000 distinct CDR3 sequences; over 15% occur a single time. The ten largest account for approximately 19% of the sample. The sequencing input was CD8+ T cells from PBMCs. The receptors were sampled from a human donor in good health (CMV status not recorded). Some clones in this sample may be carry-over from other donors' samples.

This chain joins TRBV6-6 and TRBJ1-1; TRBD1 is a possible D gene (5 bases). The ends were cut back, 10 bases at V and 6 bases at J, with 12 bases in the middle. The CDR3 totals 11 residues. Germline V lookup: CDR1 MNHNY, CDR2 SVGAGI (reference sequence). CDR3 region: CAIEWGAEAFF. CDR3 DNA: TGTGCCATCGAGTGGGGGGCTGAAGCTTTCTTT.

This clonotype appeared a few times. The chain has TRBV3-1 and TRBJ2-7; tentatively, D is TRBD1 (7 bases). CDR1 and CDR2 from the germline V gene are LGHDT and YNNKEL (reference sequence). Trimming pared 1 base from V and 4 bases from J, leaving 17 bases between. The CDR3 consists of 16 residues. For the CDR3, the DNA is TGTGCCAGCAGCCAAGCGGGTCCGACAGGGAGGTACGAGCAGTACTTC. Protein sequence: CASSQAGPTGRYEQYF.

The chain couples TRBV20-1 to TRBJ2-3, with 9 bases fitting TRBD2. V dropped 6 bases and J dropped 6; count of bases not matched to a gene: 13. CDR1 and CDR2 from the germline V gene are DFQATT and SNEGSKA (reference sequence). This CDR3 has 15 amino acids. The CDR3 nucleotides read TGCAGTGCAGCCTCTGGCGGGGGGGCTAGGGATACGCAGTATTTT. The encoded protein is CSAASGGGARDTQYF.

V and J are TRBV7-9 and TRBJ2-2; D gene unclear. CDR3 length equals 13 residues. The germline CDR1 and CDR2 sequences are SEHNR and FQNEAQ (reference sequence). CDR3 sequence: CAPSTSNTGELFF. The CDR3 bases are TGTGCACCGAGCACCTCGAACACCGGGGAGCTGTTTTTT.

There are many counts of this clonotype. The chain is built from TRBV7-3 and TRBJ1-1; the match to TRBD1 covers 10 bases. The CDR3 extends over 13 amino acids. Looked up from germline, CDR1 is SGHTA and CDR2 is FQGTGA. After removal of 6 bases from V and 4 bases from J, the junction contained 2 bases not matched to a gene. The CDR3 region is CASRRDRGTEAFF. In nucleotides, the CDR3 is TGTGCCAGCAGACGGGACAGGGGCACTGAAGCTTTCTTT.

This clonotype occurred many times. The chain employs TRBV7-8 and TRBJ2-3, with D perhaps TRBD1 (6 bases). The CDR3 contains 15 residues. Trimming removed 4 bases at V and 6 bases at J, with 17 bases between. Germline loops: CDR1 SGHVS, CDR2 FQNEAQ. Here the CDR3 reads CASSSRGGMADTQYF. As DNA, the CDR3 is TGTGCCAGCAGCTCCCGAGGGGGTATGGCGGATACGCAGTATTTT.

The chain joins TRBV7-7 to TRBJ2-3; TRBD2 agrees at 10 bases. The CDR3 covers 15 residues. V was pared by 5 bases and J by 5 bases, with 7 bases of the junction left unmatched. Germline CDR1 is SSHAT and CDR2 is FNYEAQ (reference sequence). The CDR3 DNA reads TGTGCCAGCAGCCCAACTAGCGGGAAGGGAGATACGCAGTATTTT. It translates to CASSPTSGKGDTQYF.

This clonotype has a count of ten or more. The chain is built from TRBV7-2 and TRBJ1-6; TRBD1 matches 7 bases. Per germline, CDR1 SGHTA and CDR2 FQGNSA. J gave up 7 bases and V 2 bases, and 5 bases lay outside the gene matches. This CDR3 has 15 amino acids. The CDR3 region is CASSLLGTENSPLHF. DNA for the CDR3: TGTGCCAGCAGCTTACTTGGGACAGAGAATTCACCCCTCCACTTT.

The rearrangement joins TRBV25-1 to TRBJ2-1, with D uncertain. This CDR3 comprises 13 residues. Germline-derived CDR1 and CDR2 are MGHDK and SYGVNS. The V end was cut by 5 bases, the J end by 7 bases, with 12 bases between. The CDR3 reads CASSLWSRNEQFF. The CDR3 nucleotides read TGTGCCAGCAGTCTCTGGAGTAGGAATGAGCAGTTCTTC. Together with reference TRBV25-1 and TRBJ2-1, the CDR3 gives the full variable domain: EADIYQTPRYLVIGTGKKITLECSQTMGHDKMYWYQQDPGMELHLIHYSYGVNSTEKGDLSSESTVSRIRTEHFPLTLESARPSHTSQYLCASSLWSRNEQFFGPGTRLTVL.

The V call is TRBV20-1, the J call TRBJ2-2; D is uncertain. Germline CDR1 and CDR2: DFQATT and SNEGSKA (reference sequence). The CDR3 extends over 12 amino acids. Trimming pared 7 bases from V and 7 bases from J, leaving 13 bases between. The CDR3 region is CSVYSGFGELFF. The CDR3, as DNA: TGCAGTGTTTATTCGGGTTTCGGGGAGCTGTTTTTT.

This clonotype has a handful of counts. This chain links TRBV20-1 with TRBJ2-5; the D gene is possibly TRBD2 (6 bases). The germline gives CDR1 DFQATT, CDR2 SNEGSKA (reference sequence). The CDR3 has 18 amino acids. Trimming took 6 bases from V and 5 from J, leaving 31 bases between them. Here the CDR3 reads CSAPGEGSLAIVDETQYF. DNA for the CDR3: TGCAGTGCCCCGGGCGAGGGGAGCCTAGCGATTGTAGACGAGACCCAGTACTTC.

In this sample, this clonotype turned up a few times. V and J are TRBV6-6 and TRBJ2-1, with 9 bases identical to TRBD2. Germline CDR1 is MNHNY and CDR2 is SVGAGI (reference sequence). Germline trimming cut 7 bases from V and 7 bases from J; bases unmatched to any gene: 11. The CDR3 has 15 residues. The CDR3 spells CASTEDLAGLNEQFF. The CDR3 DNA follows: TGTGCCAGCACCGAAGATCTAGCGGGGTTGAATGAGCAGTTCTTC.

This clonotype has only a few counts. V usage is TRBV12-3 or TRBV12-4 and J usage is TRBJ1-1, with 7 bases fitting TRBD1. V dropped 6 bases and J dropped 5; count of bases not matched to a gene: 6. The CDR3 consists of 13 residues. The CDR3 sequence: CASSQTGRTEAFF. The CDR3 DNA reads TGTGCCAGCAGCCAGACAGGGAGAACTGAAGCTTTCTTT.

This clonotype was detected a few times. This chain joins TRBV20-1 and TRBJ1-2; TRBD1 might be the D (6 bases). The V and J ends lost 3 bases and 3 bases respectively, with 23 bases between them. Per the germline V gene, CDR1 is DFQATT and CDR2 is SNEGSKA (reference sequence). The CDR3 covers 17 residues. This chain's CDR3 is CSASPGQSGPPYYGYTF. The CDR3 DNA reads TGCAGTGCTAGCCCCGGACAGTCCGGGCCGCCGTACTATGGCTACACCTTC.

This clonotype was seen only a few times. V usage is TRBV7-6 and J usage is TRBJ2-1, with 13 bases matching TRBD2. CDR1 and CDR2 (germline): SGHVS, FNYEAQ. The V gene end was trimmed by 5 bases and the J gene end by 0 bases; junction bases not matched to a gene: 7. The CDR3 spans 18 residues. The chain's CDR3 is CASSIGLAGASSYNEQFF. Here the CDR3 DNA reads TGTGCCAGCAGCATAGGACTAGCGGGGGCCAGCTCCTACAATGAGCAGTTCTTC.

CDR3 DNA: TGCAGTGCCCTCCCCCGGGAGGGGTACAATGAGCAGTTCTTC. This sequence encodes CSALPREGYNEQFF. This chain joins TRBV20-1 and TRBJ2-1; 8 bases are shared with TRBD2. The CDR3 is 14 amino acids. Per the germline V gene, CDR1 is DFQATT and CDR2 is SNEGSKA (reference sequence). The V and J ends lost 6 bases and 4 bases, in that order; junction bases with no gene match: 8.

A few counts support this clonotype. The CDR3 reads CASSFSGTGDFYTF. CDR3 nucleotide sequence: TGTGCCAGCAGCTTTTCCGGGACAGGGGATTTCTACACCTTC. V gene TRBV7-2 combines with J gene TRBJ1-2, with 10 bases identical to TRBD1. Germline CDR1 SGHTA, CDR2 FQGNSA. Losses at the gene ends were 3 bases for V and 10 bases for J; bases not matched to a gene: 8. The CDR3 consists of 14 residues.

This clonotype was detected a few times. CDR3 region: CASSPIEVLYEQYF. In nucleotides, the CDR3 is TGTGCCAGCAGTCCTATAGAAGTTCTATACGAGCAGTACTTC. V is TRBV2 and J is TRBJ2-7; D not certain. The CDR3 extends over 14 amino acids. V was pared by 5 bases and J by 4 bases, with 15 bases between. Germline loops: CDR1 SNHLY, CDR2 FYNNEI.

Only a few counts were recorded for this clonotype. The V call is TRBV12-3 or TRBV12-4, the J call TRBJ2-1; D is unresolved. Between the trimmed V and J ends, which lost 5 bases and 4 bases, there was a span of 6 bases. The CDR3 is 12 residues long. The CDR3 DNA is TGTGCCAGCAGTGGAGATTACAATGAGCAGTTCTTC. It codes for CASSGDYNEQFF.

This clonotype was picked up a small number of times. This rearrangement joins TRBV28 to TRBJ2-1, with no clear D. The length of the CDR3 is 13 residues. Germline V CDR1 and CDR2: MDHEN, SYDVKM. Trimming took off 7 bases at V and 9 bases at J, with 16 bases between the two ends. CDR3 coding DNA: TGTGCCAGCAAAATCCTCCTAGGCGGTGAGCAGTTCTTC. Its protein product is CASKILLGGEQFF.

The chain joins TRBV4-3 to TRBJ1-1, with D possibly TRBD1 on 6 matching bases. In germline, CDR1 is LGHNA, CDR2 YSLEER. The V gene lost 1 base and the J gene lost 3 bases, with 9 bases spanning the gap. The CDR3 is 14 residues long. The DNA of the CDR3 is TGCGCCAGCAGCCAAGTTCCAGGGGACACTGAAGCTTTCTTT. Translated: CASSQVPGDTEAFF.

This clonotype showed up just a few times. The V gene is TRBV4-2, the J gene TRBJ2-1; D is unclear. V shed 0 bases and J shed 1 base, with 13 bases lying between them. Germline CDR1 reads LGHNA; CDR2 reads YNFKEQ. There are 17 residues in the CDR3. As DNA, the CDR3 is TGTGCCAGCAGCCAAGATCGGCAGTGGAGATCCTACAATGAGCAGTTCTTC. Its protein is CASSQDRQWRSYNEQFF.

The chain combines TRBV19 with TRBJ1-1, with TRBD1 matching over 7 bases. This CDR3 has 13 residues. V lost 6 bases to trimming and J lost 6 bases; unmatched junction nucleotides: 7. Germline loops: CDR1 LNHDA, CDR2 SQIVND (reference sequence). The CDR3 loop reads CASRRGRGPEAFF. The DNA for the CDR3 is TGTGCCAGTAGGAGGGGGCGCGGCCCTGAAGCTTTCTTT.

This clonotype is a singleton in its sample. The rearrangement joins TRBV15 to TRBJ2-1; 12 bases line up with TRBD2. This CDR3 is built from 16 residues. V lost 3 bases, J lost 3 bases, and 3 bases stayed unmatched. Germline lookup yields CDR1 LNHNV and CDR2 YYDKDF (reference sequence). The CDR3 region is CATSSLGLAGYNEQFF. For the CDR3, the DNA is TGTGCCACCAGCAGTCTGGGACTAGCGGGCTACAATGAGCAGTTCTTC.

This clonotype was counted a few times. J is TRBJ1-1 and V is TRBV28; 8 nucleotides match TRBD1. V shed 6 bases, J shed 3 bases, and the junction held 15 bases outside the gene matches. Per the germline V gene, CDR1 is MDHEN and CDR2 is SYDVKM. This CDR3 contains 17 residues. CDR3 coding DNA: TGTGCCAGCAGCACGACCGCCATCAGGGGGCGAGACACTGAAGCTTTCTTT. As protein: CASSTTAIRGRDTEAFF.

This clonotype was counted between two and nine times. The V gene is TRBV6-1, the J gene TRBJ2-1, with D unclear. Germline V CDR1 and CDR2: MNHNS, SASEGT. The CDR3 runs to 12 residues. V was cut by 3 bases and J by 8 bases, with 8 bases left in between. In DNA form, the CDR3 reads TGTGCCAGCAGTGATACGGGTGATGAGCAGTTCTTC. Translation: CASSDTGDEQFF.

The chain's CDR3 is CASSYSTQRGQNEQFF. The CDR3, as DNA: TGTGCCAGCAGTTACTCGACCCAGCGGGGGCAGAATGAGCAGTTCTTC. The J gene is TRBJ2-1, the V gene TRBV6-2 or TRBV6-3; 8 nucleotides match TRBD2. V lost 0 bases to trimming and J lost 7 bases; unmatched junction nucleotides: 8. Germline values: CDR1 MNHEY, CDR2 SVGEGT. The CDR3 runs 16 residues.

This clonotype was recorded at least ten times. The chain uses TRBV6-1 and TRBJ2-2; D call uncertain. The CDR3 runs to 16 residues. Germline-derived CDR1 and CDR2 are MNHNS and SASEGT. V lost 6 bases, J lost 0 bases, and 14 bases lay in between. The DNA of the CDR3 is TGTGCCAGCAGGTCCCCACGGTCACCGAACACCGGGGAGCTGTTTTTT. It codes for CASRSPRSPNTGELFF.

Ten or more counts support this clonotype. The V and J genes are TRBV7-2 and TRBJ1-2; D unresolved. From germline, CDR1 is SGHTA and CDR2 FQGNSA. The V end lost 2 bases, the J end lost 4 bases, and 11 bases lay between the germline ends. The CDR3 contains 14 residues. CDR3 region: CASSLFPQSYGYTF. Here the CDR3 DNA reads TGTGCCAGCAGCTTATTCCCGCAGAGCTATGGCTACACCTTC.

In DNA form, the CDR3 reads TGCAGCGTAGAGGCTAGCACAGATACGCAGTATTTT. Encoded protein: CSVEASTDTQYF. V usage is TRBV29-1 and J usage is TRBJ2-3; the D is unclear. The CDR3 is made up of 12 amino acids. Germline-derived CDR1 and CDR2 are SQVTM and ANQGSEA. V lost 6 bases and J lost 0, with 7 bases in between.

This clonotype was seen more than once but under ten times. The rearrangement joins TRBV7-3 to TRBJ2-7; either TRBD1 or TRBD2 may supply D (5 bases each). Trimming removed 2 bases at V and 0 bases at J, with 20 bases between. This CDR3 spans 18 amino acids. Germline values: CDR1 SGHTA, CDR2 FQGTGA. The CDR3 DNA is TGTGCCAGCAGCTTACCGGGACCTTTCCCATTGAGCTCCTACGAGCAGTACTTC. Translating it yields CASSLPGPFPLSSYEQYF. Full variable domain (missing parts from reference TRBV7-3 and TRBJ2-7): GAGVSQTPSNKVTEKGKYVELRCDPISGHTALYWYRQSLGQGPEFLIYFQGTGAADDSGLPNDRFFAVRPEGSVSTLKIQRTERGDSAVYLCASSLPGPFPLSSYEQYFGPGTRLTVT.